This T cell receptor beta chain was obtained from a study of preoperative IRX-2 immunotherapy in early breast cancer. Only in-frame clones appear in the TCRdb table, and some are missing; sequencing was by immunoSEQ multiplex PCR. The sample has around 30,000 clones, around 86% seen once. As for treatment: preoperative locoregional IRX-2 cytokine immunotherapy. This phase Ib study tested locoregional IRX-2 cytokine immunotherapy given before surgery. The J segment lost 0 bases and the V segment lost 7 bases, leaving 8 bases of the junction unmatched. Germline V gives CDR1 SQVTM, CDR2 ANQGSEA. CDR3 length: 14 amino acids.

The rearrangement links TRBV29-1 to TRBJ1-1; 7 positions agree with TRBD1. The sequences come from lymph node tissue, collected from a patient treated with IRX-2 immunotherapy. This TCR derives from a human donor with breast cancer. In DNA form, the CDR3 reads TGCAGCGCTGGGACAGACCCCTTGAACACTGAAGCTTTCTTT. It yields the protein CSAGTDPLNTEAFF. The full variable domain, its missing parts supplied by reference TRBV29-1 and TRBJ1-1, is SAVISQKPSRDICQRGTSLTIQCQVDSQVTMMFWYRQQPGQSLTLIATANQGSEATYESGFVIDKFPISRPNLTFSTLTVSNMSPEDSSIYLCSAGTDPLNTEAFFGQGTRLTVV.